The 23 T cell receptor beta chains below all came from one sample that was sequenced in a study of OX40 agonist ivuxolimab in advanced cancers. Profiling relied on immunoSEQ multiplex PCR, and the TCRdb table lists in-frame clones only, not all of them. The sample records 77,000 or so clones, about 93% being singletons. Specimen: CD4+ or CD8+ T cells sorted from blood, collected in a trial of the OX40 agonist ivuxolimab. The receptor set was obtained from an adult with an advanced solid tumor such as melanoma, head and neck, liver or kidney cancer.

The rearrangement joins TRBV5-8 to TRBJ1-3; TRBD1 is a possible D gene (5 bases). Trimming cost V 3 bases and J 0 bases, with 7 bases left between them. Germline V gene sequence: CDR1 SGHTS, CDR2 YDEGEE. This CDR3 is 14 amino acids long. This chain's CDR3 is CASSSTASGNTIYF. The CDR3 region has the DNA TGTGCCAGCAGCTCGACAGCCTCTGGAAACACCATATATTTT.

The chain uses TRBV5-1 and TRBJ2-5, with D perhaps matching TRBD2 (6 bases). CDR3 length: 14 amino acids. V shed 0 bases and J shed 4 bases, with 10 bases lying between them. Germline lookup yields CDR1 SGHRS and CDR2 YFSETQ. CDR3 sequence reads: CASSLGLVGETQYF. In DNA, the CDR3 is TGCGCCAGCAGCTTGGGACTAGTAGGAGAGACCCAGTACTTC.

This clone was recorded only once. The chain combines TRBV4-3 with TRBJ1-1; unclear D gene. CDR3 length: 14 residues. CDR1 is LGHNA, CDR2 YSLEER, per germline. The ends were cut back, 1 base at V and 3 bases at J, with 9 bases in the middle. CDR3 coding DNA: TGCGCCAGCAGCCAAGGGGGTGGTTACACTGAAGCTTTCTTT. This codes for CASSQGGGYTEAFF.

The V and J genes are TRBV7-2 and TRBJ1-1; 7 bases fit TRBD1. The CDR3 loop spans 12 amino acids. V lost 5 bases to trimming and J lost 7 bases; unmatched junction nucleotides: 4. Germline V CDR1 and CDR2: SGHTA, FQGNSA. The DNA of the CDR3 is TGTGCCAGCAGCAGGGACAGATATGAAGCTTTCTTT. This gives the protein CASSRDRYEAFF.

This chain joins TRBV6-5 and TRBJ2-5, with D perhaps TRBD2 (5 bases). Trimming removed 4 bases at V and 5 bases at J, with 17 bases between. Germline CDR1 is MNHEY and CDR2 is SVGAGI. The CDR3 is 15 amino acids. CDR3 sequence reads: CASSFQLEGLETQYF. CDR3 bases: TGTGCCAGCAGTTTCCAGCTAGAGGGTTTGGAGACCCAGTACTTC.

This clone was recorded many times. The chain links TRBV6-5 to TRBJ1-1; 7 nucleotides match TRBD1. V trimming: 7 bases; J trimming: 6 bases; junction bases outside the gene matches: 8. The CDR3 runs 13 residues. Germline V gives CDR1 MNHEY, CDR2 SVGAGI. The CDR3 nucleotides are TGTGCCAGCACCACGACAGGGTGGTCTGAAGCTTTCTTT. Protein sequence: CASTTTGWSEAFF.

This chain connects TRBV7-8 to TRBJ2-5, with 8 positions matching TRBD2. The germline V gene has CDR1 SGHVS and CDR2 FQNEAQ. This CDR3 contains 16 residues. The V gene end was trimmed by 1 base and the J gene end by 7 bases; junction bases not matched to a gene: 11. CDR3 bases: TGTGCCAGCAGCTTAGGCGGCGGGGGGACTTCCGGGACCCAGTACTTC. Translating gives CASSLGGGGTSGTQYF.

A single count supports this clone. V gene TRBV5-1 combines with J gene TRBJ2-2, with D possibly being TRBD1 or TRBD2 (5 bases each). The CDR3 contains 16 residues. CDR1 is SGHRS and CDR2 is YFSETQ in the germline V gene. V was cut by 3 bases and J by 1 base, with 13 bases left in between. The CDR3 loop reads CASSYFGTENTGELFF. CDR3 DNA: TGCGCCAGCAGCTACTTTGGGACGGAGAACACCGGGGAGCTGTTTTTT.

This rearrangement joins TRBV7-9 to TRBJ2-2, with 9 positions matching TRBD1. The V gene end was trimmed by 3 bases and the J gene end by 7 bases; junction bases not matched to a gene: 6. The CDR3 spans 15 residues. Looked up from germline, CDR1 is SEHNR and CDR2 is FQNEAQ (reference sequence). CDR3 region: CASSFHRDRDGELFF. The CDR3 nucleotides read TGTGCCAGCAGCTTCCACCGGGACAGGGACGGGGAGCTGTTTTTT.

This clone was detected only once. This chain joins TRBV2 and TRBJ2-3, with 7 bases that match TRBD2. V shed 4 bases and J 0 bases; nucleotides not matched to a gene: 4. This CDR3 has 15 residues. The germline V gene has CDR1 SNHLY and CDR2 FYNNEI. The CDR3 spells CASSGGEGSTDTQYF. For the CDR3, the DNA is TGTGCCAGCAGTGGAGGGGAGGGGAGCACAGATACGCAGTATTTT.

The chain recombines TRBV5-5 with TRBJ1-4, with unresolved D. The CDR3 is 15 amino acids. V gave up 2 bases and J gave up 3 bases, with 11 bases separating them. CDR1 is SGHKS and CDR2 is YYEKEE in the germline V gene (reference sequence). CDR3 amino acids: CASSFFSSANEKLFF. The CDR3 nucleotides are TGTGCCAGCAGCTTTTTTTCCTCAGCTAATGAAAAACTGTTTTTT.

V gene TRBV5-1 combines with J gene TRBJ2-1; 8 positions match TRBD1. The V and J ends lost 5 bases and 7 bases, in that order; junction bases with no gene match: 8. The CDR3 totals 14 residues. Germline assignment: CDR1 SGHRS and CDR2 YFSETQ. In nucleotides, the CDR3 is TGCGCCAGCAGTCCGGGACAGGTGGGAAATGAGCAGTTCTTC. This encodes CASSPGQVGNEQFF.

The chain uses TRBV4-1 and TRBJ1-3; tentatively, D is TRBD1 (5 bases). Germline values: CDR1 MGHRA, CDR2 YSYEKL. Trimming shortened V by 8 bases and J by 2 bases, and 7 bases separated the two germline ends. The CDR3 totals 12 residues. CDR3 residues: CASGGTGNTIYF. CDR3 bases: TGCGCCAGCGGGGGGACTGGAAACACCATATATTTT.

CDR3 bases: TGCAGCGTTGAAGATCGAGGGAGCTCCTACGAGCAGTACTTC. This translates into CSVEDRGSSYEQYF. This chain joins TRBV29-1 and TRBJ2-7, with TRBD2 as a possible D gene (5 bases). Trimming removed 0 bases at V and 0 bases at J, with 9 bases between. The CDR3 consists of 14 residues. Germline CDR1 is SQVTM and CDR2 is ANQGSEA.

The rearrangement links TRBV21-1 to TRBJ1-5. TRBV21-1 counts as a pseudogene. The CDR3 has 14 amino acids. The CDR3 loop is CASNLGDPNQPQHF. The DNA for the CDR3 is TGTGCCAGCAACCTTGGGGACCCCAATCAGCCCCAGCATTTT.

The chain is built from TRBV5-1 and TRBJ1-1; D not resolved. Germline lookup yields CDR1 SGHRS and CDR2 YFSETQ. The length of the CDR3 is 18 residues. Deletions cut 2 bases from V and 3 bases from J, with 23 bases between. CDR3 residues: CASSFTEYSLGGHTEAFF. The DNA of the CDR3 is TGCGCCAGCAGCTTCACAGAGTACAGCCTGGGAGGACACACTGAAGCTTTCTTT.

This CDR3 reads CATRDGFSSYEQYF. CDR3 coding DNA: TGTGCCACCAGGGACGGATTCAGCTCCTACGAGCAGTACTTC. This chain links TRBV15 with TRBJ2-7, with unresolved D. CDR3 length: 14 residues. Trimming removed 6 bases from V and 0 bases from J, with 12 bases in between. CDR1 LNHNV and CDR2 YYDKDF come from the germline V gene (reference sequence).

The genes are TRBV27 and TRBJ2-7; weak D call: TRBD2 (6 bases). CDR3 size: 16 residues. CDR1 is MNHEY, CDR2 SMNVEV, per germline (reference sequence). V dropped 5 bases and J dropped 0 bases, with 17 bases sitting between them. CDR3: CASSPYAGRSSYEQYF. CDR3 coding DNA: TGTGCCAGCAGTCCCTATGCGGGGCGAAGCTCCTACGAGCAGTACTTC.

The genes are TRBV7-2 and TRBJ2-7; 10 nucleotides match TRBD2. In germline, CDR1 is SGHTA, CDR2 FQGNSA. CDR3 length: 16 amino acids. The V and J ends lost 5 bases and 6 bases, in that order; junction bases with no gene match: 13. The CDR3 sequence is CASSVGLAVLPLEQYF. DNA of the CDR3: TGTGCCAGCAGCGTTGGACTAGCGGTCCTCCCCCTCGAGCAGTACTTC.

The chain couples TRBV28 to TRBJ2-7; 8 bases agree with TRBD1. The CDR3 consists of 16 residues. CDR1 is MDHEN, CDR2 SYDVKM, per germline. The V segment lost 3 bases and the J segment 5 bases; nucleotides outside the gene matches: 12. CDR3 nucleotide sequence: TGTGCCAGCAGTTTCACCTTATCGGACAGGGTCCACGAGCAGTACTTC. This translates into CASSFTLSDRVHEQYF.

This chain links TRBV13 with TRBJ2-5; 9 nucleotides match TRBD1. V shed 5 bases, J shed 4 bases, and the junction held 8 bases outside the gene matches. Germline lookup yields CDR1 PRHDT and CDR2 FYEKMQ (reference sequence). The CDR3 sequence is 15 residues long. The CDR3 bases are TGTGCCAGCAGCCCGGGACAGGGAGGGCCAGAGACCCAGTACTTC. This encodes CASSPGQGGPETQYF.

The chain joins TRBV5-5 to TRBJ2-7; 7 bases are shared with TRBD2. CDR3 length: 18 amino acids. Germline CDR1 is SGHKS and CDR2 is YYEKEE (reference sequence). J lost 2 bases, V lost 1 base, and 15 bases had no gene match. CDR3 DNA sequence: TGTGCCAGCAGCTTGTATAGGGGATCGGCTAGCGGTCCCTACGAGCAGTACTTC. Its translation: CASSLYRGSASGPYEQYF. The variable domain in full, completed from reference TRBV5-5 and TRBJ2-7, reads DAGVTQSPTHLIKTRGQQVTLRCSPISGHKSVSWYQQVLGQGPQFIFQYYEKEERGRGNFPDRFSARQFPNYSSELNVNALLLGDSALYLCASSLYRGSASGPYEQYFGPGTRLTVT.

This clone appeared once. The chain links TRBV19 to TRBJ2-7, with 10 bases identical to TRBD2. Germline V gene data show CDR1 as LNHDA and CDR2 as SQIVND (reference sequence). J gave up 4 bases and V 5 bases, and 8 bases lay outside the gene matches. The CDR3 has 15 amino acids. The CDR3 sequence is CASSPQAGGGYEQYF. The CDR3 DNA sequence: TGTGCCAGTAGTCCCCAAGCGGGAGGGGGATACGAGCAGTACTTC.